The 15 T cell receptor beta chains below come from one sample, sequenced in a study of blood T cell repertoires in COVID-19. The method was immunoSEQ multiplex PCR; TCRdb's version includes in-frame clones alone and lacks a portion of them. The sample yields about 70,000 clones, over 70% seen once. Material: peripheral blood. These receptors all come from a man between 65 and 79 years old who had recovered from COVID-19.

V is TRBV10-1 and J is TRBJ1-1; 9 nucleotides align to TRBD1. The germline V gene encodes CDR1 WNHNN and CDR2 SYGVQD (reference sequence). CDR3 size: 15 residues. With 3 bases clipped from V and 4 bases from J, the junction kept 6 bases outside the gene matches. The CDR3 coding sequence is TGCGCCAGCAGTGAAAGAACAGGGGGCTGCACTGAAGCTTTCTTT. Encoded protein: CASSERTGGCTEAFF.

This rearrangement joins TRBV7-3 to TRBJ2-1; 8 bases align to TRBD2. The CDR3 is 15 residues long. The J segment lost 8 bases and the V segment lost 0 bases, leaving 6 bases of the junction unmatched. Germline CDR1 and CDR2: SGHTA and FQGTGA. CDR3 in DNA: TGTGCCAGCAGCTTAACCAGCGGGGGTCTCCATGAGCAGTTCTTC. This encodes CASSLTSGGLHEQFF.

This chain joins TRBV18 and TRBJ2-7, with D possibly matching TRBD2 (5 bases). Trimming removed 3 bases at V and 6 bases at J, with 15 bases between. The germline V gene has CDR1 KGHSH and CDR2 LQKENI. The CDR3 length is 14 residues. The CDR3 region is CASSPGNSVGEQYF. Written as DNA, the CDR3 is TGTGCCAGCTCACCCGGGAACTCCGTGGGCGAGCAGTACTTC. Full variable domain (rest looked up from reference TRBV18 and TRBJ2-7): NAGVMQNPRHLVRRRGQEARLRCSPMKGHSHVYWYRQLPEEGLKFMVYLQKENIIDESGMPKERFSAEFPKEGPSILRIQQVVRGDSAAYFCASSPGNSVGEQYFGPGTRLTVT.

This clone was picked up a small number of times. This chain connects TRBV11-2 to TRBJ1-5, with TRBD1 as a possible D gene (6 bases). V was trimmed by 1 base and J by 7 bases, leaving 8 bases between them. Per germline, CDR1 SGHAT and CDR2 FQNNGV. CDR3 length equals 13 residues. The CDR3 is CASSLVQGQPQHF. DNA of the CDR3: TGTGCCAGCAGCTTAGTTCAGGGGCAGCCCCAGCATTTT.

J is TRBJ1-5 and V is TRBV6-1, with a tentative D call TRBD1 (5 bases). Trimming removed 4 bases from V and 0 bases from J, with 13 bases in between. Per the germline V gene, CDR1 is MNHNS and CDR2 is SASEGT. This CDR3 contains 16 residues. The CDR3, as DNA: TGTGCCAGCAGTGGGGGGGTGATTTATAGCAATCAGCCCCAGCATTTT. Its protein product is CASSGGVIYSNQPQHF.

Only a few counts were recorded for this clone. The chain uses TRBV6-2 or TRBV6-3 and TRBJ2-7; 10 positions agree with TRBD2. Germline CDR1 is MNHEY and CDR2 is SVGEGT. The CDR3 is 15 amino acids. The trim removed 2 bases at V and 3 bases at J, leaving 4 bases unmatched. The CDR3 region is CASSYTGLAYYEQYF. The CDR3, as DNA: TGTGCCAGCAGTTACACGGGACTAGCGTACTACGAGCAGTACTTC.

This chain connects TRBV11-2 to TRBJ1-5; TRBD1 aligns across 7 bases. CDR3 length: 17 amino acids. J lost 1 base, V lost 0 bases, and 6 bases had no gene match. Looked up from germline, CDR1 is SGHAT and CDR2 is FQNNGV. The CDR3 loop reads CASSLDPGGWSNQPQHF. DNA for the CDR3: TGTGCCAGCAGCTTAGATCCAGGGGGTTGGAGCAATCAGCCCCAGCATTTT.

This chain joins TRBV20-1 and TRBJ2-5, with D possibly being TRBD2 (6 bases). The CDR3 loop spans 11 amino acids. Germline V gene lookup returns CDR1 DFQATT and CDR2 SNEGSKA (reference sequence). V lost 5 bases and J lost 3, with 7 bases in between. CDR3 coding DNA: TGCAGTGCTCGGACTAAAGAGACCCAGTACTTC. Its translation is CSARTKETQYF.

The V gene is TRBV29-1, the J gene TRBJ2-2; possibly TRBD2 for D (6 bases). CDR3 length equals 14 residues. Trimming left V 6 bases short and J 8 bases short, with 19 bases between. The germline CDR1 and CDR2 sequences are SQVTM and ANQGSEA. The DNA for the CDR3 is TGCAGCGTGGTAATCGGGAGTTCGTCAGGGGAGCTGTTTTTT. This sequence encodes CSVVIGSSSGELFF.

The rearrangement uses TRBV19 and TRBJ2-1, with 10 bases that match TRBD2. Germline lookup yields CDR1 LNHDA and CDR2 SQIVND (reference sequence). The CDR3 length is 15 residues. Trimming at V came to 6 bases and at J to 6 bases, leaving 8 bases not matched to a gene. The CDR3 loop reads CASRQIAGGRNEQFF. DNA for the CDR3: TGTGCCAGTAGACAAATAGCGGGAGGCCGCAATGAGCAGTTCTTC.

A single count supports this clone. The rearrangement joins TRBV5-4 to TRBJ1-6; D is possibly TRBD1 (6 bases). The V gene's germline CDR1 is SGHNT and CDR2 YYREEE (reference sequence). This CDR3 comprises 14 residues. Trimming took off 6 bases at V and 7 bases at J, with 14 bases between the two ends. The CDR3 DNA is TGTGCCAGCAAGGTCAGGGGAGAAAATTCACCCCTCCACTTT. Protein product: CASKVRGENSPLHF.

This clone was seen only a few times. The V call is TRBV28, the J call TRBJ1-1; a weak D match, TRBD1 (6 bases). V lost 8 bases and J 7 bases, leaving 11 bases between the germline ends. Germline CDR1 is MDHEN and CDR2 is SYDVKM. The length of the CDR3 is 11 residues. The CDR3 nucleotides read TGTGCCAGCCGACAGGAGGTTGAAGCTTTCTTT. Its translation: CASRQEVEAFF.

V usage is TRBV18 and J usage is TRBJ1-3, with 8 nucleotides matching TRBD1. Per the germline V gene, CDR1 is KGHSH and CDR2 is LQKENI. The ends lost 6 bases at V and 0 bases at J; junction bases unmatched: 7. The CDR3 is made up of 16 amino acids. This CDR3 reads CASSPGQGISGNTIYF. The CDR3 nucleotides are TGTGCCAGCTCCCCCGGACAGGGCATCTCTGGAAACACCATATATTTT.

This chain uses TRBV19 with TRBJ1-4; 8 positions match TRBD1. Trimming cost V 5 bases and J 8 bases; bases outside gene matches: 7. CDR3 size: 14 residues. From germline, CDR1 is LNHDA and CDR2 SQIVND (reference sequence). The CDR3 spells CASSPGTGTEKLFF. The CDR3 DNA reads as TGTGCCAGTAGTCCCGGGACAGGCACAGAAAAACTGTTTTTT.

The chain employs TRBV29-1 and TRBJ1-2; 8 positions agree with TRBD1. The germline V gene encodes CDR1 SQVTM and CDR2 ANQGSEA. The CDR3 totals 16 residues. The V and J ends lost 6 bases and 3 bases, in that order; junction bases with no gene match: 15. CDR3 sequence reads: CSVPDRDRVPDYGYTF. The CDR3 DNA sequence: TGCAGCGTCCCGGACAGGGACCGTGTTCCTGACTATGGCTACACCTTC. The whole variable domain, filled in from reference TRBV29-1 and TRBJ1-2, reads SAVISQKPSRDICQRGTSLTIQCQVDSQVTMMFWYRQQPGQSLTLIATANQGSEATYESGFVIDKFPISRPNLTFSTLTVSNMSPEDSSIYLCSVPDRDRVPDYGYTFGSGTRLTVV.